The clone carrying this TCR beta chain was detected only once. This CDR3 has 12 amino acids. Losses at the gene ends were 0 bases for V and 14 bases for J; bases not matched to a gene: 5. Germline-derived CDR1 and CDR2 are SEHNR and FQNEAQ (reference sequence). Self-reported history from a screening survey and questionnaire set each donor's cohort. In Cohort 3, a recovered donor had either two negative PCRs, clearance, or symptom resolution. This specimen comes from a study of blood T cell repertoires in COVID-19. Study-wide background: T cells, B-cell-depleted T cells, or PBMCs provided the cDNA or gDNA that served as material.

Produced via immunoSEQ multiplex PCR; TCRdb's table is partial and in-frame only. The sample records around 480,000 clones, about 90% being singletons. J is TRBJ2-5 and V is TRBV7-9; 8 nucleotides agree with TRBD1. Sequenced input: PBMCs or T cells enriched from blood (not recorded which). The TCR was taken from a woman between 18 and 30 years old who had recovered from COVID-19. CDR3 bases: TGTGCCAGCAGCTTAGCACCGGGACAGGCCTACTTC. Protein sequence: CASSLAPGQAYF. The variable domain in full, completed from reference TRBV7-9 and TRBJ2-5, reads DTGVSQNPRHKITKRGQNVTFRCDPISEHNRLYWYRQTLGQGPEFLTYFQNEAQLEKSRLLSDRFSAERPKGSFSTLEIQRTEQGDSAMYLCASSLAPGQAYFGPGTRLLVL.